The rows below give T cell receptor beta chains drawn from one sample of a study of blood T cell repertoires in COVID-19. The data were produced by immunoSEQ multiplex PCR, yet TCRdb's version contains in-frame clones alone and is incomplete. The data contain 150,000 to 200,000 clones, more than 85% of them singletons. Material: peripheral blood. Receptors were obtained from a man aged 60 to 75 with COVID-19, enrolled during active disease. Both conserved end residues are part of each CDR3. D genes are given only for firm matches. Expanded clones are given a class, and other clones once, few, many or no size at all.

CASTQRGGLWAFF,TGTGCCAGCACCCAAAGGGGGGGGCTGTGGGCTTTCTTT,TRBJ1-1,-,-,TRBV25-1
CASMRDRGSYEQYF,TGTGCCAGCATGCGGGACAGGGGCTCCTACGAGCAGTACTTC,TRBJ2-7,-,TRBD1,TRBV6-5
CATQQGLSNQPQHF,TGTGCCACCCAACAGGGGTTGAGCAATCAGCCCCAGCATTTT,TRBJ1-5,once,TRBD1,TRBV2
CASSPGTVGDTQYF,TGCGCCAGCAGCCCTGGGACAGTAGGAGATACGCAGTATTTT,TRBJ2-3,-,TRBD1,TRBV5-1
CASSLVGLAEDNEQFF,TGTGCCAGCAGCTTAGTGGGACTAGCGGAGGACAATGAGCAGTTCTTC,TRBJ2-1,-,TRBD2,TRBV11-3
CASSPGGPFGGETQYF,TGTGCCAGCAGCCCAGGGGGCCCTTTTGGGGGAGAGACCCAGTACTTC,TRBJ2-5,-,TRBD1,TRBV5-4
CASREGTGAFYGYTF,TGTGCCAGCAGAGAGGGGACAGGAGCTTTCTATGGCTACACCTTC,TRBJ1-2,-,TRBD1,TRBV28
CASSPPVATNEKLFF,TGTGCCAGCAGTCCGCCAGTCGCAACTAATGAAAAACTGTTTTTT,TRBJ1-4,few,-,TRBV6-5
CASSHRSTGLINEKLFF,TGTGCCAGCAGCCACAGATCGACAGGGCTAATTAATGAAAAACTGTTTTTT,TRBJ1-4,-,TRBD1,TRBV3-1/TRBV3-2
CSARVGETQYF,TGCAGTGCTAGAGTCGGGGAGACCCAGTACTTC,TRBJ2-5,-,-,TRBV20-1
CASPGGGRNYGYTF,TGTGCCAGTCCGGGGGGCGGTCGGAACTATGGCTACACCTTC,TRBJ1-2,-,-,TRBV2
CASSVASGGGHKTQYF,TGCGCCAGCAGCGTGGCTTCGGGAGGGGGCCATAAGACCCAGTACTTC,TRBJ2-5,once,-,TRBV5-1
CASSLEGGGEAFF,TGTGCCAGCAGCTTAGAGGGTGGAGGTGAAGCTTTCTTT,TRBJ1-1,-,-,TRBV7-9